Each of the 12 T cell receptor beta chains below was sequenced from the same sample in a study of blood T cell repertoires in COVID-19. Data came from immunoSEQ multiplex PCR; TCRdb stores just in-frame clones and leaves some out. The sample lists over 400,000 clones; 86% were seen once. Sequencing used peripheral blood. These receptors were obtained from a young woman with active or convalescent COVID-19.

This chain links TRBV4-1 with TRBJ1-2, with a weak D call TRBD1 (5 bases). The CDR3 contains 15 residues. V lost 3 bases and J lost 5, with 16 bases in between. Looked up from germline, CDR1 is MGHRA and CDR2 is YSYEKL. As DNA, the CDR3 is TGCGCCAGCAGCCAGCTCCAAGGAGGGGTTTATGGCTACACCTTC. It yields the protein CASSQLQGGVYGYTF.

The CDR3 bases are TGTGCCAGCAGCCCTGGGACTTTCCAAGAGACCCAGTACTTC. Its translation: CASSPGTFQETQYF. The chain carries TRBV3-1 (or the pseudogene TRBV3-2) and TRBJ2-5, with D perhaps TRBD2 (6 bases). Germline assignment: CDR1 LGHDT and CDR2 YNNKEL (reference sequence). The CDR3 is 14 amino acids. V lost 4 bases and J lost 1, with 10 bases in between.

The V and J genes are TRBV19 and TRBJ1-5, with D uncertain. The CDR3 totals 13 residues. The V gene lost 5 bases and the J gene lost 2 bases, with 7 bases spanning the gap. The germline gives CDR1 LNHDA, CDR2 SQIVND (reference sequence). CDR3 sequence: CASSFSGNQPQHF. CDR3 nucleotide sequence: TGTGCCAGTAGTTTCTCTGGCAATCAGCCCCAGCATTTT.

The CDR3 is CASKGASGNTIYF. CDR3 in DNA: TGTGCCAGCAAAGGGGCCTCTGGAAACACCATATATTTT. The genes are TRBV27 and TRBJ1-3; D is perhaps TRBD1 (5 bases). Germline CDR1 reads MNHEY; CDR2 reads SMNVEV (reference sequence). Trimming pared 7 bases from V and 0 bases from J, leaving 7 bases between. This CDR3 has 13 amino acids.

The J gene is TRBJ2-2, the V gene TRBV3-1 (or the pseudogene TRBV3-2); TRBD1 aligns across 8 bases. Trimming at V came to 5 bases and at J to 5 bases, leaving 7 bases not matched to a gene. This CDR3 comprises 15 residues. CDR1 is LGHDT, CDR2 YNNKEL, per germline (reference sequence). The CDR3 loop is CASSAPRQGTGELFF. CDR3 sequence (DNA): TGTGCCAGCAGCGCCCCGAGACAGGGGACCGGGGAGCTGTTTTTT.

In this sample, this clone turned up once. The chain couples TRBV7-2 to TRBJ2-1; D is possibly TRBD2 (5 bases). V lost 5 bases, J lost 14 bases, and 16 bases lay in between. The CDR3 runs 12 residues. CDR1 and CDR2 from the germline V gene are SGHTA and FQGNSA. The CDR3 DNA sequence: TGTGCCAGCAGCCCCGCGGGTGGTAGGAAGTTCTTC. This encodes CASSPAGGRKFF.

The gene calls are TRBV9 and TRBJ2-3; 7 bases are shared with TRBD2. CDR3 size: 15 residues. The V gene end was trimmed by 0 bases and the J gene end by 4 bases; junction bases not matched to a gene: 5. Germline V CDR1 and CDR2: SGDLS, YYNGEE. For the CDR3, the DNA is TGTGCCAGCAGCGTAGCCGGGGGGAGTGCAGATACGCAGTATTTT. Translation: CASSVAGGSADTQYF.

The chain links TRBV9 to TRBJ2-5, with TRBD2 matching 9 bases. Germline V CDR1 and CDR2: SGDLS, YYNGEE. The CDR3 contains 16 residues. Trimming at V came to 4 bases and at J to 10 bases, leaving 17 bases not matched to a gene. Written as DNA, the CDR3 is TGTGCCAGCAGCACCTCCCCGGGACTAGCCTACCCGCGCCAGTACTTC. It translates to CASSTSPGLAYPRQYF. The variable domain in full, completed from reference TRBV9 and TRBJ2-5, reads DSGVTQTPKHLITATGQRVTLRCSPRSGDLSVYWYQQSLDQGLQFLIQYYNGEERAKGNILERFSAQQFPDLHSELNLSSLELGDSALYFCASSTSPGLAYPRQYFGPGTRLLVL.

The CDR3 protein is CASSYSPYEQYF. For the CDR3, the DNA is TGTGCCAGCAGCTATTCCCCCTACGAGCAGTACTTC. V gene TRBV6-2 or TRBV6-3 combines with J gene TRBJ2-7, with D hard to call. Germline assignment: CDR1 MNHEY and CDR2 SVGEGT. The V gene lost 6 bases and the J gene lost 2 bases, with 8 bases spanning the gap. The CDR3 is 12 residues long.

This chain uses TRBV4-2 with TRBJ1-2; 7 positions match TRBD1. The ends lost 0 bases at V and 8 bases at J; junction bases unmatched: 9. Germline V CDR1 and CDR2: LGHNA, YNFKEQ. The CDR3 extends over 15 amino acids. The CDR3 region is CASSQDGGGGEGYTF. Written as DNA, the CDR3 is TGTGCCAGCAGCCAAGATGGAGGGGGCGGGGAGGGCTACACCTTC.

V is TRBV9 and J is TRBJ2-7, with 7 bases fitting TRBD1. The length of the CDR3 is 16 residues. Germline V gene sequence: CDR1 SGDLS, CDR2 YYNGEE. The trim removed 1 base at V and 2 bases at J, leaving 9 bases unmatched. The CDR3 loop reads CASSVSPQGKTYEQYF. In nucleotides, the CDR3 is TGTGCCAGCAGCGTATCACCACAGGGGAAAACCTACGAGCAGTACTTC.

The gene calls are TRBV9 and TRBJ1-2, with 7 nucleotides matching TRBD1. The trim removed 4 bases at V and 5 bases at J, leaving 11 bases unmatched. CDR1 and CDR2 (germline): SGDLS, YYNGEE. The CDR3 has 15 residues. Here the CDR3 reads CASSNRGTENYGYTF. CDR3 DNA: TGTGCCAGCAGCAATCGCGGGACAGAGAATTATGGCTACACCTTC.